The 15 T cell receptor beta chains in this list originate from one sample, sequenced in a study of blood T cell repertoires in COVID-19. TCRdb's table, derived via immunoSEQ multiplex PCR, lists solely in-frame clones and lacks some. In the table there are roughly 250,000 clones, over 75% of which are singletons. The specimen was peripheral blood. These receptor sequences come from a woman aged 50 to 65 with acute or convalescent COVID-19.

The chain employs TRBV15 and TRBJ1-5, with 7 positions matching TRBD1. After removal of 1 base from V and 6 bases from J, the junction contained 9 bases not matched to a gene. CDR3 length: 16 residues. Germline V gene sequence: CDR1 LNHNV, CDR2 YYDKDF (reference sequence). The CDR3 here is CATSRALQGRGQPQHF. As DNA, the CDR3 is TGTGCCACCAGCAGAGCGTTACAGGGGAGAGGTCAGCCCCAGCATTTT.

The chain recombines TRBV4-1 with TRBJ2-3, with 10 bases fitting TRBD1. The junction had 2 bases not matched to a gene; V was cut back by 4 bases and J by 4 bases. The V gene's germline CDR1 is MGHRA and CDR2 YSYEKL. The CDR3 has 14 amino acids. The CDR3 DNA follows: TGCGCCAGCAGCCCCGGACAGGGGGCAGATACGCAGTATTTT. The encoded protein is CASSPGQGADTQYF.

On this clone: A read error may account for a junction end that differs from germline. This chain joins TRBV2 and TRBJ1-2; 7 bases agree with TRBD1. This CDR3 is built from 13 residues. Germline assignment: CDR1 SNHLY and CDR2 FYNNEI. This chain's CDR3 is CASSEGQDYGYTF. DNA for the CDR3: TGTGCCAGCAGCGAAGGACAGGACTATGGCTACACCTTC.

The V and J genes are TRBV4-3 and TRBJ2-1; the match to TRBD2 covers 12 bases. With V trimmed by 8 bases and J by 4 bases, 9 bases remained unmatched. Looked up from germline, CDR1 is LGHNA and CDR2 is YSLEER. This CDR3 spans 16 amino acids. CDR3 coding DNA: TGCGCCAGCGGGGATCTAGCGGGAGGGCCTTACAATGAGCAGTTCTTC. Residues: CASGDLAGGPYNEQFF.

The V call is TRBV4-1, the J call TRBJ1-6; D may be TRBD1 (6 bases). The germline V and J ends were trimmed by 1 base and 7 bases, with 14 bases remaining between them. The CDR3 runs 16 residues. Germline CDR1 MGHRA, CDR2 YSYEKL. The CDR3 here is CASSQAYRDTNSPLHF. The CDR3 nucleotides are TGCGCCAGCAGCCAAGCATACAGGGATACGAATTCACCCCTCCACTTT.

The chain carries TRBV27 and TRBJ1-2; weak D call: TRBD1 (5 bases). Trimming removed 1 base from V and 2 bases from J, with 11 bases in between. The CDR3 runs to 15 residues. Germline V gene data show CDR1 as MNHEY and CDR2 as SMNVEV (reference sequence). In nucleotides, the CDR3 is TGTGCCAGCAGTTTATGGGGGAGGGAGAACTATGGCTACACCTTC. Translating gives CASSLWGRENYGYTF.

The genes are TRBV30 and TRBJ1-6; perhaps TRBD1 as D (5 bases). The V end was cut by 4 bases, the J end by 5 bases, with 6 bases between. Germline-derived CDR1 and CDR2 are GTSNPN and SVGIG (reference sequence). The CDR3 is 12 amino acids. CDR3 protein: CAWTGNNSPLHF. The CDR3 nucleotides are TGTGCCTGGACAGGGAATAATTCACCCCTCCACTTT.

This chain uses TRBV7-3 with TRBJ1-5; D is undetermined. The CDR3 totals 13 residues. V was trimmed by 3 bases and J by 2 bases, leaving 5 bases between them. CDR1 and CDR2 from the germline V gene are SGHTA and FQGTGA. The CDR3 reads CASSFGRNQPQHF. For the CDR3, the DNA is TGTGCCAGCAGCTTTGGGCGCAATCAGCCCCAGCATTTT.

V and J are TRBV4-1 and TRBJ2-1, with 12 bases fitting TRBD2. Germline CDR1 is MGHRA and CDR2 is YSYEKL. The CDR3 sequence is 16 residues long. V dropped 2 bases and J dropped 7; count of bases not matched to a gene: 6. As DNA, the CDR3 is TGCGCCAGCAGCCAAAGGACTAGCGGGATTTATAATGAGCAGTTCTTC. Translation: CASSQRTSGIYNEQFF.

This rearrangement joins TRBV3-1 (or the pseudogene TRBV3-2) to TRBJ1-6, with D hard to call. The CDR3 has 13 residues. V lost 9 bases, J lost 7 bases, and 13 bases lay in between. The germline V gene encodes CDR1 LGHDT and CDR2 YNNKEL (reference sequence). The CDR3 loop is CASQGRGNSPLHF. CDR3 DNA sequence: TGTGCCAGTCAAGGACGGGGAAATTCACCCCTCCACTTT.

CDR3 in amino acids: CASSLVGGYGYTF. In DNA, the CDR3 is TGTGCCAGCAGCTTAGTCGGGGGATATGGCTACACCTTC. This chain uses TRBV7-9 with TRBJ1-2; maybe TRBD1 (5 bases). Trimming stripped 1 base from V and 5 bases from J, with 8 bases between. The CDR3 is 13 residues long. In germline, CDR1 is SEHNR, CDR2 FQNEAQ (reference sequence).

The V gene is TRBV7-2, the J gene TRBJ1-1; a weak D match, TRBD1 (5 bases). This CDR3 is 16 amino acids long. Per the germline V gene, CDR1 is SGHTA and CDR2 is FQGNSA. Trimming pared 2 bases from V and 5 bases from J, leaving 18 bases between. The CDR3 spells CASSLRRRGGSTEAFF. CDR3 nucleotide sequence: TGTGCCAGCAGCTTAAGGCGTCGCGGGGGGAGTACTGAAGCTTTCTTT. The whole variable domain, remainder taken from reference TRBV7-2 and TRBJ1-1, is GAGVSQSPSNKVTEKGKDVELRCDPISGHTALYWYRQSLGQGLEFLIYFQGNSAPDKSGLPSDRFSAERTGGSVSTLTIQRTQQEDSAVYLCASSLRRRGGSTEAFFGQGTRLTVV.

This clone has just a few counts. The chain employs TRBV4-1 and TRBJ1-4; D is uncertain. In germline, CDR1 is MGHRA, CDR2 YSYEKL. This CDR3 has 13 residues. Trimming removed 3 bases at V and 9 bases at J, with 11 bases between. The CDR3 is CASSQELRQKLFF. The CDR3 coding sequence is TGCGCCAGCAGCCAGGAGCTAAGGCAAAAACTGTTTTTT.

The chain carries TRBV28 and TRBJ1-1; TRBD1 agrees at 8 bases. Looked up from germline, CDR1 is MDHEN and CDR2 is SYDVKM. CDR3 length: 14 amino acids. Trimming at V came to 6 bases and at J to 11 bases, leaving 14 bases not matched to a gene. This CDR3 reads CASRRQGWDAGAFF. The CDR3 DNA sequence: TGTGCCAGCAGGAGACAGGGGTGGGACGCGGGTGCTTTCTTT.

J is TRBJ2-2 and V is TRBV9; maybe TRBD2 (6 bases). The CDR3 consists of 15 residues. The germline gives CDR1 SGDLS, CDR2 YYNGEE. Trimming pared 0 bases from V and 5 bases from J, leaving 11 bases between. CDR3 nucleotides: TGTGCCAGCAGCGTAGAGGGGCGGGAAACCGGGGAGCTGTTTTTT. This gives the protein CASSVEGRETGELFF.